By sample share, the clone carrying this T cell receptor (beta chain) is medium-sized. Time point denoted: healthy volunteer bleed at 2 weeks. Someone pulled total RNA out of unfractionated whole blood. CDR3 length: 13 amino acids. V shed 0 bases and J shed 3 bases, with 8 bases lying between them. The germline V gene has CDR1 DFQATT and CDR2 SNEGSKA (reference sequence). This entry belongs to a study of human T cells and chemical hapten exposure. TCRdb itself ran the RACE reads through MiXCR, one entry per CDR3 protein. The sample carries 25,000 to 35,000 distinct CDR3 sequences, 6% to 7.5% recorded once.

This chain uses TRBV20-1 with TRBJ1-1; D gene uncertain. Sequencing input: whole blood. The clonotype comes from a human donor in good health. Some clones in this sample may be carry-over from other donors' samples. The chain's CDR3 is CSARDNRDTEAFF. CDR3 DNA sequence: TGCAGTGCTAGAGACAACCGGGACACTGAAGCTTTCTTT.